This TCR beta chain was sequenced in a study of blood T cell repertoires in COVID-19. Study summary: Material from acute and convalescent COVID-19 was sourced from the United States, Italy and Spain. T cells, B-cell-depleted T cells, or PBMCs supplied cDNA or gDNA.

Original processing notes: Researchers report that nucleated cell counts were estimated from reference gene primer amplification. Method: immunoSEQ multiplex PCR; TCRdb's copy keeps in-frame clones and lacks some. For V, J and clone size, that table is used; D and trimming come from the DNA. The sample carries about 120,000 clones, around 89% recorded once. The V end was cut by 9 bases, the J end by 1 base, with 10 bases between. This CDR3 contains 14 residues. Per germline, CDR1 SGHDN and CDR2 FVKESK. This clonotype was obtained from a man in his 70s with active or convalescent COVID-19. Sequencing was carried out using peripheral blood. The genes are TRBV14 and TRBJ2-6; possibly TRBD1 for D (6 bases). CDR3 region: CASGGASGANVLTF. The CDR3 nucleotides read TGTGCCAGTGGGGGCGCGTCTGGGGCCAACGTCCTGACTTTC.